The rows below give T cell receptor beta chains drawn from one sample of a study of a mutant IDH1 vaccine in newly diagnosed glioma. Their target antigens are unknown. Clones were sequenced by immunoSEQ multiplex PCR, and TCRdb holds only the in-frame ones, with some missing. The repertoire holds 65,000 or so clones, with more than 75% as singletons. The material sequenced was PBMCs, taken from a glioma patient whose treatment included an IDH1 peptide vaccine. The receptors come from a man aged 30 to 45 with glioma. The CDR3 runs from the conserved cysteine through the conserved F or W. D genes are given only for firm matches. Not every row has a clone size; where given, it reads once, few, many or a size class.

size	V	length	D	J	DNA	CDR3
NA	TRBV7-9	17	NA	TRBJ2-2	TGTGCCAGCAGCTTAGCGACCCCAGGGTCCAACACCGGGGAGCTGTTTTTT	CASSLATPGSNTGELFF
once	TRBV7-9	15	TRBD2	TRBJ2-1	TGTGCCAGCAGCTACCTAGCGGGGGGCGTGGATGAGCAGTTCTTC	CASSYLAGGVDEQFF
NA	TRBV30	15	NA	TRBJ1-4	TGTGCCTGGAGTTTAGGGCCAGGGAGGTTTGAAAAACTGTTTTTT	CAWSLGPGRFEKLFF
NA	TRBV4-2	17	TRBD2	TRBJ2-5	TGTGCCAGCAGCCCGATGGGTCTAGCGGGGGACCAAGAGACCCAGTACTTC	CASSPMGLAGDQETQYF
NA	TRBV11-3	14	TRBD1	TRBJ1-1	TGTGCCAGCAGCTTAACAGGGGCGAACACTGAAGCTTTCTTT	CASSLTGANTEAFF
NA	TRBV12-5	14	NA	TRBJ2-2	TGTGCTAGTGCTCCAGGCGGGGTCACCGGGGAGCTGTTTTTT	CASAPGGVTGELFF
NA	TRBV4-1	15	NA	TRBJ1-3	TGCGCCAGCAGCCAGCCCTATACCCCTGGAAACACCATATATTTT	CASSQPYTPGNTIYF
NA	TRBV6-5	15	NA	TRBJ1-4	TGTGCCAGCAGTTACTCTGCAGGGCCTAATGAAAAACTGTTTTTT	CASSYSAGPNEKLFF
NA	TRBV4-1	14	NA	TRBJ1-2	TGCGCCAGCAGCCAGGATGCTGAGGTGGGTGGCTACACCTTC	CASSQDAEVGGYTF
NA	TRBV18	16	NA	TRBJ1-2	TGTGCCAGCTCAGCACTACCGAAGGGCGGGGACGATGGCTACACCTTC	CASSALPKGGDDGYTF
NA	TRBV18	18	NA	TRBJ1-1	TGTGCCAGCTCACCAGTTCCACTATCAGGGGCCTCGGGCACTGAAGCTTTCTTT	CASSPVPLSGASGTEAFF
NA	TRBV6-6	16	NA	TRBJ1-6	TGTGCCAGCAGTTCTACGGGACTCACCTATAATTCACCCCTCCACTTT	CASSSTGLTYNSPLHF
NA	TRBV18	13	TRBD1	TRBJ1-2	TGTGCCAGCTCACCTGGGACAGTGGGTGGCTACACCTTC	CASSPGTVGGYTF
NA	TRBV11-2	15	TRBD1	TRBJ2-2	TGTGCCAGCACTGACAGGGCCTCCAACACCGGGGAGCTGTTTTTT	CASTDRASNTGELFF
NA	TRBV5-5	14	NA	TRBJ1-2	TGTGCCAGCAGCTCGCGGGACAATCGAAACGGCTACACCTTC	CASSSRDNRNGYTF